The source of this TCR beta chain is a study of PD-L1 blockade in urothelial cancer. Study background: Male sex and bladder-origin urothelial cancer were recorded for about 85% of the roughly 29 patients. The number of prior chemotherapy regimens per patient was 0 to 3.

Time point indicated: pretreatment peripheral blood. What went into each PCR as a spike was synthetic TCR analog templates. Libraries were prepared by immunoSEQ multiplex PCR; TCRdb keeps only in-frame clonotypes and omits some of them. The table lists 130,000 or so clones, roughly 83% of them singletons. Looked up from germline, CDR1 is MDHEN and CDR2 is SYDVKM. This CDR3 has 16 residues. V was clipped by 1 base and J by 3 bases; unmatched bases: 5. The source material was PBMCs, sampled around atezolizumab (anti-PD-L1) treatment. The chain joins TRBV28 to TRBJ2-2; 7 positions agree with TRBD2. The source is a man in his fifties or sixties with urothelial cancer. As DNA, the CDR3 is TGTGCCAGCAGTTTATTCCCTAGCGGACACACCGGGGAGCTGTTTTTT. This encodes CASSLFPSGHTGELFF.